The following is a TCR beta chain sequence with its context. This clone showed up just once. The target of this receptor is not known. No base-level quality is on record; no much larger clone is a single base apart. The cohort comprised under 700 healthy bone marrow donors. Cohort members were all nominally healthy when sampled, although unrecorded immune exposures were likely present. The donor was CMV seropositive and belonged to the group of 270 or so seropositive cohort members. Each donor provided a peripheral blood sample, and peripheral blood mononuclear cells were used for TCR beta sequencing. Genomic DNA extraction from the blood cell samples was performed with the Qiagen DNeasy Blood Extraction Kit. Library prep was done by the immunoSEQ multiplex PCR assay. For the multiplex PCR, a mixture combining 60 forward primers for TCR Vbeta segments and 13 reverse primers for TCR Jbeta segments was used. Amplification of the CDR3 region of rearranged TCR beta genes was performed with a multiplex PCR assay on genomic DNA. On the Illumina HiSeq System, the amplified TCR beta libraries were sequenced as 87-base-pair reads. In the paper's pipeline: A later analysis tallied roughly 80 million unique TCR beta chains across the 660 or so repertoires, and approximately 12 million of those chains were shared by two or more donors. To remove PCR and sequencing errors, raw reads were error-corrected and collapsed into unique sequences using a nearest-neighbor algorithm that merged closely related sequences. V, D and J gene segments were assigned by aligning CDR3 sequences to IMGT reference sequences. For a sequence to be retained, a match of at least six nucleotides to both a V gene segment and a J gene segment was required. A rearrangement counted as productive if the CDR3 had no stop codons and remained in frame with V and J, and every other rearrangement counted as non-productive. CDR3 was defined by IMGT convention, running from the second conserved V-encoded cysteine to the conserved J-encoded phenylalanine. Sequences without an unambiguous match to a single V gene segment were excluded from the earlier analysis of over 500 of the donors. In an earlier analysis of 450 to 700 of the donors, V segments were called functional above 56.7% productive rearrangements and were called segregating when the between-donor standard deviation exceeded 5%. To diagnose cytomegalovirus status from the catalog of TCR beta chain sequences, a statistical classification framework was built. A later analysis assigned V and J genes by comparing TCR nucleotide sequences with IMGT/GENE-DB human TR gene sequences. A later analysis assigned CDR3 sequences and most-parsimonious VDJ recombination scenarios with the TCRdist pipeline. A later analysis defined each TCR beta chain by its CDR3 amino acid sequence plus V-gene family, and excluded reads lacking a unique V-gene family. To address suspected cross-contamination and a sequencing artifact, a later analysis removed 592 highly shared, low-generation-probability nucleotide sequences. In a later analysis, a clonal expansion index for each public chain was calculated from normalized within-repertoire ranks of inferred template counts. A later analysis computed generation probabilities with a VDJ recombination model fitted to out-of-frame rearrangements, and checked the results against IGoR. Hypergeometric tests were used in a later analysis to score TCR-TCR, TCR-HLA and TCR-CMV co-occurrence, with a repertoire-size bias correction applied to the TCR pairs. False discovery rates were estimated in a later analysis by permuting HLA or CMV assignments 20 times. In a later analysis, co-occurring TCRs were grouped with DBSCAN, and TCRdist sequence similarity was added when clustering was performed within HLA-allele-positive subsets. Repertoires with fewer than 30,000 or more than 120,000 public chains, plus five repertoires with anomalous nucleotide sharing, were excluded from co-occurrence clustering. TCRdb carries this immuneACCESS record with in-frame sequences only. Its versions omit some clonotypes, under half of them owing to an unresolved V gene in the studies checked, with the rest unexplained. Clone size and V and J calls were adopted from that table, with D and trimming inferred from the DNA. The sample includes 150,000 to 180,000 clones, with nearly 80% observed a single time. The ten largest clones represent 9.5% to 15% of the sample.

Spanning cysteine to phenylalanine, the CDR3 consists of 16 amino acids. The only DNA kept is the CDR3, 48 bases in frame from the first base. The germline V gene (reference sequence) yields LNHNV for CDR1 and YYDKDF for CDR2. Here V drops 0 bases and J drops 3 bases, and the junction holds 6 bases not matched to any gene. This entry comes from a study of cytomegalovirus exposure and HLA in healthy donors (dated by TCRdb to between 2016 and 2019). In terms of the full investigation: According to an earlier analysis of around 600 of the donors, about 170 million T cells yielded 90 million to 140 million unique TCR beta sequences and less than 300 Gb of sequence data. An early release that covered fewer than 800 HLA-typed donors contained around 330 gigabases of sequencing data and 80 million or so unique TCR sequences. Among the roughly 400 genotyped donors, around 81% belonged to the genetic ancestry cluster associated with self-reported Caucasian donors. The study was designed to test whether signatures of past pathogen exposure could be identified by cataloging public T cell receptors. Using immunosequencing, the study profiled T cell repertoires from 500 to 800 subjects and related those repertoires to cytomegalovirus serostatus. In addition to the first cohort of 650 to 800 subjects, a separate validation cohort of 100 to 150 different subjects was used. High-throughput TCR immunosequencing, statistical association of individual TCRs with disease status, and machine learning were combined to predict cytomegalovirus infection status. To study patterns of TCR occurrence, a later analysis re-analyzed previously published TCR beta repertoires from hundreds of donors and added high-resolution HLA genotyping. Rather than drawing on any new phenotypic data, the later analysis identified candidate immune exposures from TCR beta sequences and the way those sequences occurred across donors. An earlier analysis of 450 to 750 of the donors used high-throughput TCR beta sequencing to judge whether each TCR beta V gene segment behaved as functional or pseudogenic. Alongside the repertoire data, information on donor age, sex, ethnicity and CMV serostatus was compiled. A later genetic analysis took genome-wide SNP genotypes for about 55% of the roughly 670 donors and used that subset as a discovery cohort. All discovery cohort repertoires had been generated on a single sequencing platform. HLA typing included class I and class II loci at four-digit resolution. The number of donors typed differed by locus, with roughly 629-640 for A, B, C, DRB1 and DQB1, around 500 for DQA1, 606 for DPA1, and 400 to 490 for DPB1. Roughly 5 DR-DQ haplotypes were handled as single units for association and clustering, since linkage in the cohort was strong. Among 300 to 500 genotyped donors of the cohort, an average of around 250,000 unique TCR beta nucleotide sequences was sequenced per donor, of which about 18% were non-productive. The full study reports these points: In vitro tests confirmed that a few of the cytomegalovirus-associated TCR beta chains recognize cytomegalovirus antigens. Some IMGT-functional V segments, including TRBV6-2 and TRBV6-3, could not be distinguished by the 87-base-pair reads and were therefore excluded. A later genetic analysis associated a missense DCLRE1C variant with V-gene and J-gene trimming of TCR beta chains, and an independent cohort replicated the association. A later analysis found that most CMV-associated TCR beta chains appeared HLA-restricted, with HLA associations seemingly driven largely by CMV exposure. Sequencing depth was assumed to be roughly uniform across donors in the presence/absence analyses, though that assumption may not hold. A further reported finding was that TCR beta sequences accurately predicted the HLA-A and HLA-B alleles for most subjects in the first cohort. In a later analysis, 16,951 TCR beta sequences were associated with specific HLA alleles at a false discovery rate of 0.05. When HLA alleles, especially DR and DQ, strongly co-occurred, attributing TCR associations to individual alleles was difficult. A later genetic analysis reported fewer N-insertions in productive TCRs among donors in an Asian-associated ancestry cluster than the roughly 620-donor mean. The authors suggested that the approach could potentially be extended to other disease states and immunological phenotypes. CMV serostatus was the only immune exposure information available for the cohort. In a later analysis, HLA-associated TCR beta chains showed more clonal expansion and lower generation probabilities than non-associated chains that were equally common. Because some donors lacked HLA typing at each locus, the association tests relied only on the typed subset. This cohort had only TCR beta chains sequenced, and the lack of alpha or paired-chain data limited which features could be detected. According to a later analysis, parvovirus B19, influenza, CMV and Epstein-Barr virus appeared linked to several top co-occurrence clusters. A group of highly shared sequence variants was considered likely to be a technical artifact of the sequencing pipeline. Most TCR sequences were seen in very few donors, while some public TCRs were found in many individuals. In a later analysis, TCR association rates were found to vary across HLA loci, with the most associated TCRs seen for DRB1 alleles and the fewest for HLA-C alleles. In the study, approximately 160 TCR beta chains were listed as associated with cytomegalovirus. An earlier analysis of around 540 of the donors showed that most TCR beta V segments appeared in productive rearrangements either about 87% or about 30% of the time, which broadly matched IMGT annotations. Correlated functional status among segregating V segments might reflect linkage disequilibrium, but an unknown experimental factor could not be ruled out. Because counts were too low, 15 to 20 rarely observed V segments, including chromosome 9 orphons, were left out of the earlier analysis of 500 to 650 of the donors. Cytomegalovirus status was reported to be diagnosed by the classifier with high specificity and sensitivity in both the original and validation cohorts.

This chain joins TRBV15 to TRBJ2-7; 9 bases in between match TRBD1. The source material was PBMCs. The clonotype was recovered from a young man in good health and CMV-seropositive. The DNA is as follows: TGTGCCACCAGCAGAGATCGCGGGACAGGGTACTACGAGCAGTACTTC. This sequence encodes CATSRDRGTGYYEQYF. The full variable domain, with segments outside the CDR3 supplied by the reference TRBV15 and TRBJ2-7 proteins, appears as DAMVIQNPRYQVTQFGKPVTLSCSQTLNHNVMYWYQQKSSQAPKLLFHYYDKDFNNEADTPDNFQSRRPNTSFCFLDIRSPGLGDTAMYLCATSRDRGTGYYEQYFGPGTRLTVT.